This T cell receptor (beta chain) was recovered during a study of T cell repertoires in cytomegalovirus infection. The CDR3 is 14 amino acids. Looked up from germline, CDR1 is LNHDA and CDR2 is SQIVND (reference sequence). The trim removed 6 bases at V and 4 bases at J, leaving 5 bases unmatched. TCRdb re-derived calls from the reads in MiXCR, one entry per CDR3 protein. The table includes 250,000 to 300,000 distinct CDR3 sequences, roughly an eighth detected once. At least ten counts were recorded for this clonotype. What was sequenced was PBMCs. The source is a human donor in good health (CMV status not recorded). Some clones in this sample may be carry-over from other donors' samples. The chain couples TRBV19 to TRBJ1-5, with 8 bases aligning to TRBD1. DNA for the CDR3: TGTGCCAGTAGCCCACAGGGGGGGAATCAGCCCCAGCATTTT. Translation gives CASSPQGGNQPQHF.